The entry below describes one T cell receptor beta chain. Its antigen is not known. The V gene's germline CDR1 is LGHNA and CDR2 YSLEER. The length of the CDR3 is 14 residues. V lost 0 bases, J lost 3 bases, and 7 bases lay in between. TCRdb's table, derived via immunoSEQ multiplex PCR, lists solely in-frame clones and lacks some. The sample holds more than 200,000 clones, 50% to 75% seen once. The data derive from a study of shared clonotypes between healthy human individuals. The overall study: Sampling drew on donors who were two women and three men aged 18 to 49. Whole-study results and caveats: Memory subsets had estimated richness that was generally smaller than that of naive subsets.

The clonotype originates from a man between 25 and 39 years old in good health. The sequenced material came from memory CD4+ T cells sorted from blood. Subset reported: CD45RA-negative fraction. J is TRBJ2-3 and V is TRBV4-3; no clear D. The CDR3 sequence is CASSQDYGTDTQYF. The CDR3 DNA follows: TGCGCCAGCAGCCAAGATTATGGGACAGATACGCAGTATTTT.